Given below is one T cell receptor beta chain in context. Its cognate antigen is unknown. The source of the sample is a study of naive and memory T cell subsets. Findings and limits, study-wide: Naive repertoires, especially CD8, held a few larger clonotypes, possibly memory cells re-expressing CD45RA.

CDR3 length: 17 amino acids. Cells stained for CD3, CD4, CD8, CD45RA and CD27 were sorted into four subsets. Both TRBC1 and TRBC2 were covered by a beta constant-region primer of two equimolar oligonucleotides. The ligated cDNA underwent four PCR rounds using SP2 and nested alpha and beta constant-region primers. TCRdb re-analysed the UMI-ligation and nested PCR reads in MiXCR, keeping a single row per CDR3 protein. The table shows 130,000 to 150,000 distinct CDR3 sequences, with over 20% occurring only once. Sequencing was carried out using naive CD4+ T cells from blood. This TCR was recovered from a human donor in good health. The V gene is TRBV21-1, the J gene TRBJ2-1; no check of the table's D call, TRBD1, against the DNA was made. TRBV21-1 is shown as a pseudogene. This CDR3 is CASSKSGDRDRANEQFF. The CDR3 DNA sequence: TGTGCCAGCAGCAAAAGCGGGGACCGGGACAGGGCGAATGAGCAGTTCTTC.